This T cell receptor (beta chain) was recorded in a study of blood T cells in healthy people across ages. Study-wide findings and caveats: Among long-lived donors, naive CD4+ cells were more numerous and diversity higher than in aged donors. It was found that TCR beta diversity correlated strongly with the percentage of naive T cells.

The CDR3 extends over 12 amino acids. Note on this clonotype: Its antigen remains unidentified. One end of the junction does not line up with germline, which may come from a read error.

Sample-barcoded 5' priming and a J-beta primer mix drove a second PCR of roughly 6 to 12 cycles. Using its own MiXCR run on the 5' RACE reads, TCRdb lists one record per CDR3 protein. This sample has roughly 720,000 distinct CDR3 sequences; roughly 53% occur once, and the top ten carry 41%. The clonotype comes from an elderly man in good health. The chain employs TRBV12-3 or TRBV12-4 and TRBJ2-3, with D perhaps matching TRBD1 (7 bases). The sample comprised blood. CDR3 in DNA: TGTGCCAGCAGCCGGGGGACAGATATGCAGTATTTT. This sequence encodes CASSRGTDMQYF.